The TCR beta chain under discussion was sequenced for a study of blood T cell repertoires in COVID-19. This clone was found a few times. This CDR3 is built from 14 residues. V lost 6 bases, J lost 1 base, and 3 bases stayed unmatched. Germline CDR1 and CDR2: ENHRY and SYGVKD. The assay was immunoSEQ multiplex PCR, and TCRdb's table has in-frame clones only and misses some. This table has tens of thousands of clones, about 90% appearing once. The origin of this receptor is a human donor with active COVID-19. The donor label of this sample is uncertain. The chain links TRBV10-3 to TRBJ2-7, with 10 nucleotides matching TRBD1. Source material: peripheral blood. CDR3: CAIRGQGKSYEQYF. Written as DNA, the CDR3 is TGTGCCATCAGGGGACAGGGGAAATCCTACGAGCAGTACTTC.